This T cell receptor beta chain was identified during a study of cytomegalovirus exposure and HLA in healthy donors (dated by TCRdb to 2016 to 2017). Some background on the complete study: According to an earlier analysis of 587 of the donors, roughly 180 million T cells yielded roughly 110 million unique TCR beta sequences and roughly 280 Gb of sequence data. An early release that covered approximately 600 HLA-typed donors contained approximately 300 gigabases of sequencing data and about 84 million unique TCR sequences. Of the roughly 410 genotyped donors, 80% to 90% were placed in the genetic ancestry cluster associated with self-reported Caucasian donors. The study aimed to test whether signatures of past pathogen exposure could be identified by cataloging public T cell receptors. The T cell repertoires of several hundred subjects were profiled by immunosequencing and related to cytomegalovirus serostatus. A separate validation cohort of roughly 120 different subjects was used in addition to the roughly 640-subject first cohort. To predict cytomegalovirus infection status, the study brought together high-throughput TCR immunosequencing, statistical association of individual TCRs with disease status, and machine learning. To study patterns of TCR occurrence, a later analysis re-analyzed previously published TCR beta repertoires from around 660 donors and added high-resolution HLA genotyping. The later analysis used no new phenotypic data to find candidate immune exposures, relying instead on TCR beta sequences and their occurrence across donors. In an earlier analysis of over 550 of the donors, high-throughput TCR beta sequencing was used to judge whether each TCR beta V gene segment behaved as functional or pseudogenic. Donor age, sex, ethnicity and CMV serostatus were compiled together with the repertoire data. A later genetic analysis used genome-wide SNP genotypes for 398 of the 666 donors, treating that subset as a discovery cohort. Every repertoire in the discovery cohort had been generated on one and the same sequencing platform. HLA typing included class I and class II loci at four-digit resolution. Typing coverage varied by locus: roughly 620-640 donors for A, B, C, DRB1 and DQB1; about 520 for DQA1; approximately 570 for DPA1; some 470 for DPB1. Several DR-DQ haplotypes were handled as single units for association and clustering because linkage in the cohort was strong. Among 350 to 400 genotyped donors of the cohort, an average of about 240,000 unique TCR beta nucleotide sequences were sequenced per donor, about a sixth of them non-productive. Here is what the overall study found, with its caveats: A further reported finding was that TCR beta sequences accurately predicted the HLA-A and HLA-B alleles for most subjects in the first cohort. For the cohort, immune exposure information was limited to CMV serostatus. The classifier was reported to diagnose cytomegalovirus status with high specificity and sensitivity in both the original and validation cohorts. Roughly uniform sequencing depth across donors was assumed in presence/absence analyses, although this assumption may not hold. Strong co-occurrence of HLA alleles, especially DR and DQ, made assigning TCR associations to individual alleles difficult. In a later analysis, around 17,000 TCR beta sequences were associated with specific HLA alleles at a false discovery rate of 0.05. A later analysis found that most CMV-associated TCR beta chains appeared HLA-restricted, with HLA associations seemingly driven largely by CMV exposure. Across donors, most TCR sequences were observed very rarely, whereas some public TCRs were present in many individuals. This cohort had only TCR beta chains sequenced, and the lack of alpha or paired-chain data limited which features could be detected. In vitro tests confirmed that a few of the cytomegalovirus-associated TCR beta chains recognize cytomegalovirus antigens. According to a later genetic analysis, donors in an Asian-associated ancestry cluster had fewer N-insertions in productive TCRs than the roughly 670-donor mean. According to a later analysis, parvovirus B19, influenza, CMV and Epstein-Barr virus appeared linked to several top co-occurrence clusters. Correlated functional status among segregating V segments might be attributable to linkage disequilibrium, but an unknown experimental factor could not be ruled out. According to a later analysis, TCR association rates differed among HLA loci, with DRB1 alleles showing the most associated TCRs and HLA-C alleles showing the fewest. A cluster of highly shared sequence variants was judged likely to represent a technical artifact of the sequencing pipeline. Some IMGT-functional V segments, including TRBV6-2 and TRBV6-3, could not be told apart with the 87-base-pair reads, so those segments were excluded. According to the authors, the approach could potentially be generalized to other disease states and immunological phenotypes. Compared with equally common non-associated chains, HLA-associated TCR beta chains in a later analysis were more clonally expanded and had lower generation probabilities. Because HLA typing was unavailable for some donors at each locus, only the typed subset was used in association tests. V-gene and J-gene trimming of TCR beta chains was associated with a missense DCLRE1C variant in a later genetic analysis, and the association was replicated in an independent cohort. In the study, around 150 TCR beta chains were listed as associated with cytomegalovirus. Because counts were too low, around 17 rarely observed V segments, including chromosome 9 orphons, were left out of the earlier analysis of about 500 of the donors. An earlier analysis of approximately 500 of the donors showed that most TCR beta V segments appeared in productive rearrangements either about 90% or about 30% of the time, which broadly matched IMGT annotations.

Preparation of the library involved the immunoSEQ multiplex PCR assay. For the multiplex PCR, a mixture combining 60 forward primers for TCR Vbeta segments and 13 reverse primers for TCR Jbeta segments was used. The CDR3 region of rearranged TCR beta genes was amplified from genomic DNA by a multiplex PCR assay. Amplified TCR beta libraries were sequenced as 87-base-pair reads on the Illumina HiSeq System. The study's own analysis went as follows. A later analysis counted about 82 million unique TCR beta chains across the 670 or so repertoires, and roughly 10 million of these chains were shared by at least two donors. Raw reads were error-corrected and collapsed into unique sequences by a nearest-neighbor algorithm in which closely related sequences were merged to remove PCR and sequencing errors. Alignment of CDR3 sequences to IMGT reference sequences was used to assign V, D and J gene segments. For a sequence to be retained, at least a six-nucleotide match to both a V gene segment and a J gene segment was required. Rearrangements were classified as productive when the CDR3 lacked stop codons and remained in frame with V and J, and all other rearrangements were classified as non-productive. Following IMGT convention, CDR3 was defined as the stretch from the second conserved V-encoded cysteine to the conserved J-encoded phenylalanine. Sequences without an unambiguous match to a single V gene segment were excluded from the earlier analysis of about 640 of the donors. In an earlier analysis of about 590 of the donors, a V segment was called functional when productive rearrangements were above 56.7%, and segregating when the standard deviation between donors exceeded 5%. To diagnose cytomegalovirus status from the catalog of TCR beta chain sequences, a statistical classification framework was built. V and J gene assignment, in a later analysis, came from comparing TCR nucleotide sequences with IMGT/GENE-DB human TR gene sequences. A later analysis assigned CDR3 sequences and most-parsimonious VDJ recombination scenarios with the TCRdist pipeline. A later analysis defined each TCR beta chain by its CDR3 amino acid sequence plus V-gene family, and excluded reads lacking a unique V-gene family. A later analysis removed 450 to 600 highly shared, low-generation-probability nucleotide sequences to deal with suspected cross-contamination and a sequencing artifact. In a later analysis, a clonal expansion index for each public chain was calculated from normalized within-repertoire ranks of inferred template counts. In a later analysis, generation probabilities were computed using a VDJ recombination model fitted to out-of-frame rearrangements, and the results were checked against IGoR. Hypergeometric tests were used in a later analysis to score TCR-TCR, TCR-HLA and TCR-CMV co-occurrence, with a repertoire-size bias correction applied to the TCR pairs. In a later analysis, false discovery rates were estimated by permuting HLA or CMV assignments 20 times. In a later analysis, co-occurring TCRs were grouped using DBSCAN, and TCRdist sequence similarity was added for clustering within HLA-allele-positive subsets. For co-occurrence clustering, repertoires with fewer than 30,000 or more than 120,000 public chains were excluded, along with roughly 5 repertoires with anomalous nucleotide sharing. TCRdb re-hosts the immuneACCESS table, in-frame sequences only. Its copies lack some clones; in the studies checked, an unresolved V gene accounts for under half of them, and the cause for the rest is not known. V, J and clone size were drawn from that table, and D and trimming were deduced from the DNA. The table for this sample shows under 150,000 clones. The ten largest clones take up roughly 1.5% of the sample.

On this clone: No cognate antigen has been identified for it.

Via the germline V gene (reference sequence), CDR1 is SEHNR and CDR2 FQNEAQ. The CDR3 runs 16 amino acids, cysteine and phenylalanine included. Left in the record is the CDR3 DNA by itself, 48 bases read in frame from the first base. Trimming removed 2 bases from V and 6 bases from J, leaving 16 bases between the germline ends. The cohort consisted of 600 or so healthy bone marrow donors. Cohort members were all nominally healthy when sampled, although unrecorded immune exposures were likely present. The donor was CMV seronegative and belonged to the group of approximately 320 seronegative cohort members. A peripheral blood sample was collected from each donor, and TCR beta sequencing was performed on peripheral blood mononuclear cells. The Qiagen DNeasy Blood Extraction Kit was used to extract genomic DNA from the blood cell samples.

The TCR originated in a woman in her thirties or forties in good health and CMV-seronegative. The sequence is built from TRBV7-9 and TRBJ1-4; perhaps TRBD1 is the D gene, with 6 bases matching. Sequencing was carried out using PBMCs. The CDR3 here reads CASSLSFDYRDEKLFF. The bases are TGTGCCAGCAGCTTATCGTTTGATTACAGGGATGAAAAACTGTTTTTT.